The present T cell receptor beta chain was sequenced within a study of cytomegalovirus exposure and HLA in healthy donors. This clone was detected once. Its target is unknown. Study-wide results and caveats: Later genetic work tied a missense DCLRE1C variant to beta-chain V and J trimming.

PCR was performed using 60 Vbeta and 13 Jbeta primers. Clones were sequenced by immunoSEQ multiplex PCR, and TCRdb holds only the in-frame ones, with some missing. The top ten hold about 2.2% of the sample, which has approximately 150,000 clones, 79% seen once. CDR1 SGHNT and CDR2 YENEEA come from the germline V gene. This CDR3 is 13 amino acids long. V was clipped by 5 bases and J by 11 bases, with 17 bases between them. The rearrangement joins TRBV11-3 to TRBJ2-3, with D perhaps TRBD1 (8 bases). The material sequenced was PBMCs. The TCR originated in a man aged 35 to 55 in good health and CMV-seronegative. The CDR3 spells CASSTGGGTKQYF. The CDR3 DNA reads TGTGCCAGCAGCACAGGGGGGGGGACTAAGCAGTATTTT.